This is a list of T cell receptor beta chains from one sample in a study of T cells in Graves' hyperthyroidism and ophthalmopathy. MiXCR, applied by TCRdb to the multiplex PCR reads, yields one record per CDR3 protein. The repertoire holds 250,000 to 300,000 distinct CDR3 sequences, with approximately 16% as singletons. The specimen was blood. The receptors shown here come from a woman in her forties or fifties with Graves' hyperthyroidism that later progressed to Graves' ophthalmopathy. CDR3s include the opening cysteine and the closing phenylalanine or tryptophan. D genes are given only for firm matches. Some rows mark clone size as missing; the rest say once, few, many or name a class of expanded clone.

size: many; J: TRBJ1-2; V: TRBV3-1; D: -; CDR3: CASSQETIAGHGYTF; DNA: TGTGCCAGCAGCCAAGAAACGATCGCGGGGCATGGCTACACCTTC
size: many; J: TRBJ2-1; V: TRBV6-1; D: -; CDR3: CASSEQGLGNEQFF; DNA: TGTGCCAGCAGTGAACAGGGGCTCGGCAATGAGCAGTTCTTC
size: few; J: TRBJ2-7; V: TRBV3-1; D: TRBD1; CDR3: CASSRSGTASYEQYF; DNA: TGTGCCAGCAGCCGATCCGGGACAGCCTCCTACGAGCAGTACTTC
size: few; J: TRBJ1-2; V: TRBV10-3; D: -; CDR3: CATTDGRYGYTF; DNA: TGTGCCACCACGGATGGAAGATATGGCTACACCTTC
size: many; J: TRBJ1-5; V: TRBV28; D: -; CDR3: CASSLRATSNQPQHF; DNA: TGTGCCAGCAGTTTACGGGCAACTAGCAATCAGCCCCAGCATTTT
size: -; J: TRBJ2-7; V: TRBV27; D: TRBD1; CDR3: CACSPGTGGYEQYF; DNA: TGTGCCTGCAGTCCCGGGACAGGGGGTTACGAGCAGTACTTC
size: many; J: TRBJ2-2; V: TRBV7-9; D: -; CDR3: CASSLVQGSTGELFF; DNA: TGTGCCAGCAGCTTAGTGCAGGGGTCCACCGGGGAGCTGTTTTTT
size: many; J: TRBJ1-2; V: TRBV19; D: -; CDR3: CASRDDRRDYGYTF; DNA: TGTGCCAGCAGAGATGACAGAAGGGACTATGGCTACACCTTC
size: few; J: TRBJ2-7; V: TRBV19; D: TRBD1; CDR3: CASRLGQGYHEQYF; DNA: TGTGCCAGTAGGCTGGGACAGGGTTACCACGAGCAGTACTTC
size: many; J: TRBJ2-1; V: TRBV2; D: TRBD2; CDR3: CATAVSGRSYNEQFF; DNA: TGTGCCACCGCGGTTAGCGGGAGGTCCTACAATGAGCAGTTCTTC
size: many; J: TRBJ2-2; V: TRBV20-1; D: -; CDR3: CSARGGSAELFF; DNA: TGCAGTGCTAGAGGGGGATCCGCGGAGCTGTTTTTT
size: many; J: TRBJ2-7; V: TRBV28; D: -; CDR3: CASSLVSREQYF; DNA: TGTGCCAGCAGTTTAGTAAGTCGGGAGCAGTACTTC
size: -; J: TRBJ2-7; V: TRBV7-9; D: TRBD1; CDR3: CASSARGQLYEQYF; DNA: TGTGCCAGCAGCGCTAGGGGACAGCTTTACGAGCAGTACTTC
size: many; J: TRBJ1-2; V: TRBV6-1; D: -; CDR3: CASSLTGLSGYTF; DNA: TGTGCCAGCAGTCTTACAGGGTTAAGTGGCTACACCTTC
size: many; J: TRBJ2-7; V: TRBV2; D: -; CDR3: CASPKKGVPYEQYF; DNA: TGTGCCAGCCCCAAGAAGGGGGTTCCCTACGAGCAGTACTTC
size: many; J: TRBJ2-7; V: TRBV7-9; D: -; CDR3: CASSLAGFYNEQYF; DNA: TGTGCCAGCAGCTTAGCGGGATTCTACAACGAGCAGTACTTC
size: many; J: TRBJ1-4; V: TRBV20-1; D: -; CDR3: CSAREGRGYEKLFF; DNA: TGCAGTGCTAGGGAGGGCAGGGGATATGAAAAACTGTTTTTT
size: many; J: TRBJ2-5; V: TRBV24-1; D: -; CDR3: CATSDLQGEEETQYF; DNA: TGTGCCACCAGTGATTTGCAAGGGGAAGAAGAGACCCAGTACTTC
size: -; J: TRBJ2-3; V: TRBV30; D: TRBD2; CDR3: CAWSAGLAGNTQYF; DNA: TGTGCCTGGAGTGCAGGACTAGCGGGAAATACGCAGTATTTT
size: few; J: TRBJ1-1; V: TRBV6-5; D: -; CDR3: CASSYSRNVNTEAFF; DNA: TGTGCCAGCAGTTACTCGAGGAATGTGAACACTGAAGCTTTCTTT
size: once; J: TRBJ2-7; V: TRBV20-1; D: TRBD2; CDR3: CSARPGLADYEQYF; DNA: TGCAGTGCTAGACCGGGACTAGCGGATTACGAGCAGTACTTC